This TCR beta chain appears in the sequencing data of a study of spatial heterogeneity in lung cancer. Study at large: Detected beta-chain sequences consistently exceeded alpha-chain sequences.

Time point described: sample taken at primary tumor resection. Samples came from roughly 75 TRACERx patients with untreated early-stage lung cancer. Whole RNA obtained from tumor, nontumor lung or frozen PBMC underwent sequencing without sorting. As concerns this clonotype: Its antigen is undetermined.

TCRdb redid the calling of the 5' RACE reads with MiXCR, one entry per CDR3 protein. The sample consists of more than 80,000 distinct CDR3 sequences, 10% to 15% of them appearing once. There are 13 residues in the CDR3. Germline V gives CDR1 MNHEY, CDR2 SMNVEV (reference sequence). With 5 bases removed from V and 9 bases from J, the gap between germline ends came to 17 bases. General study findings and limits: TCRs found ubiquitously expanded in tumor appeared in blood more at resection than at follow-up.

The specimen was PBMCs, collected at surgery. The chain combines TRBV27 with TRBJ2-7, with D unresolved. The receptor was isolated from a male donor with early-stage non-small cell lung cancer. CDR3 residues: CASSVTWQDGQYF. DNA for the CDR3: TGTGCCAGCAGTGTGACTTGGCAGGACGGGCAGTACTTC.